The text below deals with one TCR beta chain. No antigen is known for it. These data are taken from a study of vaccination and CD4 T cells after COVID-19. Sequenced with the Oncomine TCR Beta short-read assay was DNA taken from cultured CD4+ T cells. Each CDR3 protein gets one entry after TCRdb re-called the PCR reads with MiXCR. The data hold around 4,000 distinct CDR3 sequences, with about 28% observed a single time. Noted treatment: approximately 10-day PBMC culture with coronavirus spike peptide pools or control peptides (ViraFEST assay). Collection of the unexposed donor's CD4+ T cells took place before the COVID-19 pandemic (2011-2018). V was clipped by 10 bases and J by 3 bases; unmatched bases: 16. The CDR3 consists of 17 residues. Germline V gene lookup returns CDR1 MNHEY and CDR2 SMNVEV (reference sequence).

The sequenced material came from CD4+ T cells from blood, cultured in vitro. This TCR came from a human donor in good health. The chain joins TRBV27 to TRBJ1-5; 9 nucleotides agree with TRBD1. In DNA form, the CDR3 reads TGTGCCACCGACCCCCATGACAGGGGGGGGTTCAATCAGCCCCAGCATTTT. Protein: CATDPHDRGGFNQPQHF.